The rows below give T cell receptor beta chains drawn from one sample of a study of CD8 T cells in ankylosing spondylitis. TCRdb ran MiXCR on the 5' RACE reads and lists one entry per CDR3 protein. In the table there are under 150,000 distinct CDR3 sequences, approximately 14% of which are singletons. The material sequenced was blood, either unsorted or a sorted T cell fraction (not recorded which). The origin of the receptors is a female donor with ankylosing spondylitis or in good health (not recorded which). Each CDR3 is given with its conserved first and last residue. D genes are given only for firm matches. Expanded clones are given a class, and other clones once, few, many or no size at all.

TRBV18	TRBD1	TRBJ2-7	15	NA	TGTGCCAGCTCATCCAACGTGGGACAGCTTTATGAGCAGTACTTC	CASSSNVGQLYEQYF
TRBV7-8	NA	TRBJ1-5	13	few	TGTGCCAGCAGCGCAGGGTTCGGTCAGCCCCAGCATTTT	CASSAGFGQPQHF
TRBV5-1	NA	TRBJ2-2	15	NA	TGCGCCAGCAGCGAGGTTGGGGGCTCCACCGGGGAGCTGTTTTTT	CASSEVGGSTGELFF
TRBV20-1	TRBD2	TRBJ2-7	14	few	TGCAGTGCTAGTAGCGGGTACTCCTCCTACGAGCAGTACTTC	CSASSGYSSYEQYF
TRBV30	NA	TRBJ1-1	12	NA	TGTGCCTGGGACCTTTGGGTTGGCGAAGCTTTCTTT	CAWDLWVGEAFF
TRBV14	NA	TRBJ2-7	12	few	TGTGCCAGCAGCCAACTTCCTTACGAGCAGTACTTC	CASSQLPYEQYF
TRBV30	NA	TRBJ1-5	14	NA	TGTGCCTGGAGTGAGGACAACTTCAATCAGCCCCAGCATTTT	CAWSEDNFNQPQHF
TRBV11-1	NA	TRBJ1-2	20	many	TGTGCCAGCAGCTTACCCGCACGGGTCGAGTTTGGACGGGAATACTATGGCTACACCTTC	CASSLPARVEFGREYYGYTF
TRBV29-1	NA	TRBJ1-2	15	few	TGCAGCGTTGAATTATCGGGACAACGCTTCTATGGCTACACCTTC	CSVELSGQRFYGYTF
TRBV4-2	TRBD2	TRBJ2-5	17	NA	TGTGCCAGCAGCAGTCGGGACGGCGGGAGTTTTGGGGAGACCCAGTACTTC	CASSSRDGGSFGETQYF
TRBV29-1	NA	TRBJ2-1	13	NA	TGCAGCGCAAATCAGGGGGGTAGCAATGAGCAGTTCTTC	CSANQGGSNEQFF
TRBV28	TRBD2	TRBJ2-2	16	NA	TGTACCAGCAGTTCGGGACTAGCGGGGGGTCTCGGGGAGCTGTTTTTT	CTSSSGLAGGLGELFF
TRBV28	TRBD1	TRBJ2-3	17	few	TGTGCCAGCTCCGGGACAGGCCGGTCGAGTAGCACAGATACGCAGTATTTT	CASSGTGRSSSTDTQYF
TRBV4-2	NA	TRBJ1-2	14	few	TGTGCCAGCAGCCAAGATGCCAGGGCCTATGGCTACACCTTC	CASSQDARAYGYTF
TRBV24-1	TRBD1	TRBJ2-2	15	many	TGTGCCACTGAAAAGGGACAGGGAAACACCGGGGAGCTGTTTTTT	CATEKGQGNTGELFF
TRBV12-3/TRBV12-4	NA	TRBJ1-2	13	many	TGTGCCAGCAGTACGACAGGAGTCTATGGCTACACCTTC	CASSTTGVYGYTF
TRBV20-1	TRBD1	TRBJ2-1	13	few	TGCAGTCCTAGGGGGCAGGGTCTCAATGAGCAGTTCTTC	CSPRGQGLNEQFF
TRBV12-3/TRBV12-4	NA	TRBJ2-7	11	NA	TGTGCCAGCAGTACACAGGGTGAGCAGTACTTC	CASSTQGEQYF
TRBV12-3/TRBV12-4	TRBD2	TRBJ2-3	16	many	TGTGCCAGCAGTACCGGGACTAGCGGGAGCGCAGATACGCAGTATTTT	CASSTGTSGSADTQYF
TRBV30	NA	TRBJ1-5	16	NA	TGTGCCTGGACTCCGGCAGGGACTAGCCGCAATCAGCCCCAGCATTTT	CAWTPAGTSRNQPQHF
TRBV5-5	NA	TRBJ2-6	15	NA	TGTGCCAGCAGCTTGTTTATGACTGGGGCCAACGTCCTGACTTTC	CASSLFMTGANVLTF
TRBV14	NA	TRBJ1-3	17	NA	TGTGCCAGCAGCCAAGCCCCGCAGTATAGCTCTGGAAACACCATATATTTT	CASSQAPQYSSGNTIYF
TRBV12-3/TRBV12-4	NA	TRBJ1-5	13	few	TGTGCCAGCAGTGGACGGGGCGGGGGGCCCCAGCATTTT	CASSGRGGGPQHF
TRBV28	TRBD2	TRBJ2-1	18	NA	TGTGCCAGCAGTTTATCGGTCAGCGGGGGGTTTTCCTACAATGAGCAGTTCTTC	CASSLSVSGGFSYNEQFF
TRBV20-1	TRBD1	TRBJ2-1	15	many	TGCAGTGCTAGAGATCTTAGACAGGGGGTCAATGAGCAGTTCTTC	CSARDLRQGVNEQFF
TRBV28	TRBD2	TRBJ2-7	14	NA	TGTGCCAGCAGAACGGTTAGGGCAGCGGGAGAGCAGTACTTC	CASRTVRAAGEQYF
TRBV5-1	TRBD2	TRBJ2-1	16	few	TGCGCCAGCAGCTTGGCTAGCGGGGGGGCGGGTAATGAGCAGTTCTTC	CASSLASGGAGNEQFF
TRBV5-1	TRBD2	TRBJ2-1	16	many	TGCGCCAGCAGCGGATGGACTAGCGGGGCGTCGAATGAGCAGTTCTTC	CASSGWTSGASNEQFF
TRBV12-3/TRBV12-4	NA	TRBJ2-7	14	many	TGTGCCAGCAGTTTAGGGCTAGGCCCCTACGAGCAGTACTTC	CASSLGLGPYEQYF
TRBV3-1	NA	TRBJ1-1	15	many	TGTGCCAGCAGCCAAGCGGCAGCCATGAACACTGAAGCTTTCTTT	CASSQAAAMNTEAFF
TRBV7-2	NA	TRBJ2-3	14	NA	TGTGCCGGCAGCTTCGGACAGAGCACAGATACGCAGTATTTT	CAGSFGQSTDTQYF
TRBV11-2	NA	TRBJ2-6	17	NA	TGTGCCAGCCCCCGGGGCAATACTTACTTTGGGGCCAACGTCCTGACTTTC	CASPRGNTYFGANVLTF
TRBV5-1	NA	TRBJ2-7	14	many	TGCGCCAGCAGCTTGAGGACAGCCAGCTACGAGCAGTACTTC	CASSLRTASYEQYF
TRBV30	NA	TRBJ2-2	12	few	TGTGCCTGGAGGGGGTCGACCGGGGAGCTGTTTTTT	CAWRGSTGELFF
TRBV29-1	NA	TRBJ2-7	13	many	TGCAGCGTTGAAGGTAGGGGACGCTACGAGCAGTACTTC	CSVEGRGRYEQYF
TRBV12-3/TRBV12-4	TRBD2	TRBJ2-1	12	NA	TGTGCCAGCAGCCCGACAGCGGGGGAGCAGTTCTTC	CASSPTAGEQFF
TRBV9	TRBD2	TRBJ2-3	20	NA	TGTGCCAGCAGCCCCTGTTATGCTAGCGGGAGGGCTTCTATATCAGATACGCAGTATTTT	CASSPCYASGRASISDTQYF
TRBV11-2	NA	TRBJ1-1	14	few	TGTGCCAGCAGCTACGGACACAGGGCCACTGAAGCTTTCTTT	CASSYGHRATEAFF
TRBV7-6	NA	TRBJ2-1	14	many	TGTGCCAGCAGCTCGGGGAGCTCCTACAATGAGCAGTTCTTC	CASSSGSSYNEQFF
TRBV9	NA	TRBJ2-6	14	many	TGTGCCAGCACCTGGGGCTCTGGGGCCAACGTCCTGACTTTC	CASTWGSGANVLTF
TRBV5-1	TRBD1	TRBJ2-7	15	many	TGCGCCAGCAGCACGCAGACAGGGGGCGCCTACGAGCAGTACTTC	CASSTQTGGAYEQYF
TRBV20-1	NA	TRBJ2-1	14	few	TGCAGTGCCCAAGCCCCGAAGGGGGGCAATGAGCAGTTCTTC	CSAQAPKGGNEQFF
TRBV5-1	TRBD1	TRBJ2-7	14	few	TGCGCCAGCAGCTCATTACGGGACAGCTACGAGCAGTACTTC	CASSSLRDSYEQYF
TRBV28	NA	TRBJ2-7	14	NA	TGTGCCAGCAGCACAGTAAGATTCGGCTACGAGCAGTACTTC	CASSTVRFGYEQYF
TRBV30	NA	TRBJ1-3	10	few	TGTGCCTGGAGTGTCGACACCATATATTTT	CAWSVDTIYF
TRBV20-1	NA	TRBJ2-1	12	few	TGCAGTGCAATCGACTCAACGGATGAGCAGTTCTTC	CSAIDSTDEQFF
TRBV2	TRBD2	TRBJ2-2	15	few	TGTGCCAGCACCATAGCGGGAGGGAACACCGGGGAGCTGTTTTTT	CASTIAGGNTGELFF
TRBV20-1	TRBD1	TRBJ2-1	13	many	TGCAGTGCTACCGGGACAGCCTACAATGAGCAGTTCTTC	CSATGTAYNEQFF
TRBV12-3/TRBV12-4	NA	TRBJ2-2	14	many	TGTGCCAGCATCTCACAGGGAAGTACCGGGGAGCTGTTTTTT	CASISQGSTGELFF
TRBV10-3	TRBD1	TRBJ2-1	15	NA	TGTGCCATCAGTCTTGACAGGGCCTCCTACAATGAGCAGTTCTTC	CAISLDRASYNEQFF